Following are 8 T cell receptor beta chains from one sample sequenced in a study of shared clonotypes between healthy human individuals. Profiling relied on immunoSEQ multiplex PCR, and the TCRdb table lists in-frame clones only, not all of them. The repertoire has about 680,000 clones, about 92% of them found once; the top ten carry about 24%. In the naive CD8 group, cells lacked CD45RO and were positively selected for CCR7, so terminally differentiated effector memory CD45RA+ cells were left out. Source material: naive CD8+ T cells sorted from blood. The receptor source for this set is a man between 25 and 39 years old in good health.

The V gene is TRBV19, the J gene TRBJ2-7; TRBD2 matches at 7 bases. V shed 1 base and J 7 bases; nucleotides not matched to a gene: 13. The germline V gene encodes CDR1 LNHDA and CDR2 SQIVND (reference sequence). The CDR3 is 16 residues long. The CDR3 DNA follows: TGTGCCAGTAGTATAGGGTCTAGCGGAGGTGTACGGGAGCAGTACTTC. Encoded protein: CASSIGSSGGVREQYF. The full variable domain, completed using reference TRBV19 and TRBJ2-7, is DGGITQSPKYLFRKEGQNVTLSCEQNLNHDAMYWYRQDPGQGLRLIYYSQIVNDFQKGDIAEGYSVSREKKESFPLTVTSAQKNPTAFYLCASSIGSSGGVREQYFGPGTRLTVT.

V usage is TRBV28 and J usage is TRBJ2-7, with 10 bases matching TRBD1. The V and J ends lost 5 bases and 3 bases, in that order; junction bases with no gene match: 7. The CDR3 has 15 amino acids. In germline, CDR1 is MDHEN, CDR2 SYDVKM. CDR3 protein: CASSQGQGILYEQYF. As DNA, the CDR3 is TGTGCCAGCAGTCAGGGACAGGGGATACTCTACGAGCAGTACTTC.

In regard to this clone: One end of the junction is discordant with germline, which a read error may explain. The genes are TRBV29-1 and TRBJ2-1, with D unresolved. The CDR3 has 11 amino acids. CDR1 is SQVTM and CDR2 is ANQGSEA in the germline V gene. CDR3 protein: CSVDTVDEQFF. The CDR3 region has the DNA TGCAGCGTTGATACGGTTGATGAACAGTTCTTC.

The genes are TRBV6-6 and TRBJ2-7; 16 positions match TRBD2. The CDR3 has 14 amino acids. V dropped 8 bases and J dropped 6; count of bases not matched to a gene: 4. The V gene's germline CDR1 is MNHNY and CDR2 SVGAGI (reference sequence). CDR3 nucleotides: TGTGCCAGCCGGGGACTAGCGGGAGGGCGCGAGCAGTACTTC. Amino acids: CASRGLAGGREQYF.

The V and J genes are TRBV5-1 and TRBJ1-3; D unclear. The CDR3 spans 11 residues. The V end lost 2 bases, the J end lost 4 bases, and 1 base lay between the germline ends. In germline, CDR1 is SGHRS, CDR2 YFSETQ. The CDR3 sequence is CASSFGNTIYF. The CDR3 DNA sequence: TGCGCCAGCAGCTTCGGAAACACCATATATTTT.

With regard to this clone: Distinct nucleotide sequences in the sample also encode this CDR3. The rearrangement links TRBV5-1 to TRBJ1-4; TRBD1 aligns across 7 bases. Germline CDR1 reads SGHRS; CDR2 reads YFSETQ. The length of the CDR3 is 15 residues. The V gene end was trimmed by 0 bases and the J gene end by 2 bases; junction bases not matched to a gene: 1. The CDR3 loop is CASSLEGATNEKLFF. CDR3 sequence (DNA): TGCGCCAGCAGCTTGGAGGGGGCGACTAATGAAAAACTGTTTTTT.

V is TRBV7-9 and J is TRBJ2-7; D remains ambiguous. The CDR3 is 15 residues long. Trimming removed 6 bases from V and 3 bases from J, with 18 bases in between. CDR1 and CDR2 from the germline V gene are SEHNR and FQNEAQ (reference sequence). The CDR3, as DNA: TGTGCCAGCAGTAGGTTATTAGAGGTGAACTACGAGCAGTACTTC. Its translation is CASSRLLEVNYEQYF.

This clone was detected once. V gene TRBV4-1 combines with J gene TRBJ2-2; 7 bases are a match to TRBD1. The CDR3 runs 15 residues. The junction had 7 bases not matched to a gene; V was cut back by 2 bases and J by 7 bases. Germline-derived CDR1 and CDR2 are MGHRA and YSYEKL. CDR3 sequence reads: CASSQIDRDGGELFF. For the CDR3, the DNA is TGCGCCAGCAGCCAAATAGACAGGGATGGCGGGGAGCTGTTTTTT.